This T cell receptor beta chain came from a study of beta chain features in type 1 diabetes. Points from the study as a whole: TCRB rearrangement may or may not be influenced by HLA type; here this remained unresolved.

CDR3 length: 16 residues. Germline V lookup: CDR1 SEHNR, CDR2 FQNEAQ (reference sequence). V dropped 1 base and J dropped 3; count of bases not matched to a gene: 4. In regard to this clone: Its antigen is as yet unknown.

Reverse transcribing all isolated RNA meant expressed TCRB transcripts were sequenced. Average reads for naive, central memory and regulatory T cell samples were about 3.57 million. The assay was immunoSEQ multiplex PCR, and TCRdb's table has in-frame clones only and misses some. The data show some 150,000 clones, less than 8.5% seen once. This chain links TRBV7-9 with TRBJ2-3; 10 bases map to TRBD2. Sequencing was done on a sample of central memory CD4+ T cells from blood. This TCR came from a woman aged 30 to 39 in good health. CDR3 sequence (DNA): TGTGCCAGCAGCTTAGTGGCAGCGGGGGGGACAGATACGCAGTATTTT. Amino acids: CASSLVAAGGTDTQYF.